This passage covers 10 T cell receptor beta chains from one sample sequenced in a study of shared clonotypes between healthy human individuals. The protocol was immunoSEQ multiplex PCR, while the TCRdb copy is restricted to in-frame clones and leaves out a portion. The sample yields about 510,000 clones, about four fifths seen once. What was sequenced was PBMCs. These receptors originate from a woman aged 40 to 49 in good health. Some clones in this sample may be carry-over from other donors' samples.

The chain uses TRBV11-2 and TRBJ2-1, with 8 bases identical to TRBD2. The CDR3 has 13 residues. Trimming cost V 2 bases and J 9 bases; bases outside gene matches: 3. The germline gives CDR1 SGHAT, CDR2 FQNNGV. The CDR3 DNA sequence: TGTGCCAGCAGCTTACAGCGGGAGACTGAGCAGTTCTTC. Encoded protein: CASSLQRETEQFF.

V gene TRBV9 combines with J gene TRBJ2-3; TRBD1 matches 7 bases. V lost 2 bases to trimming and J lost 6 bases; unmatched junction nucleotides: 9. The CDR3 extends over 15 amino acids. Germline V gives CDR1 SGDLS, CDR2 YYNGEE. The CDR3 protein is CASSVEGARGDTQYF. In DNA form, the CDR3 reads TGTGCCAGCAGCGTCGAGGGGGCTAGGGGTGATACGCAGTATTTT.

The table lists this clone with a few counts. The chain joins TRBV7-2 to TRBJ1-2; D uncertain. V lost 3 bases and J lost 4, with 9 bases in between. This CDR3 contains 13 residues. Germline CDR1 is SGHTA and CDR2 is FQGNSA. CDR3: CASSFSGIYGYTF. CDR3 DNA sequence: TGTGCCAGCAGCTTCTCGGGGATCTATGGCTACACCTTC.

The chain uses TRBV4-3 and TRBJ1-4; D gene ambiguous. The germline V gene encodes CDR1 LGHNA and CDR2 YSLEER. V lost 1 base and J lost 4, with 16 bases in between. This CDR3 spans 17 amino acids. The CDR3 DNA sequence: TGCGCCAGCAGCCAAGGGGGAGGAGGTCCTAGTAATGAAAAACTGTTTTTT. This sequence encodes CASSQGGGGPSNEKLFF.

The chain joins TRBV7-9 to TRBJ1-2; 7 bases align to TRBD1. Germline-derived CDR1 and CDR2 are SEHNR and FQNEAQ (reference sequence). This CDR3 contains 13 residues. The ends lost 4 bases at V and 5 bases at J; junction bases unmatched: 4. The CDR3 here is CASSSGTAYGYTF. Written as DNA, the CDR3 is TGTGCCAGCAGCTCCGGGACAGCTTATGGCTACACCTTC.

In its sample, this clone was seen once. The chain combines TRBV7-9 with TRBJ1-4; 8 bases map to TRBD1. V lost 5 bases to trimming and J lost 8 bases; unmatched junction nucleotides: 10. The CDR3 runs 15 residues. CDR1 is SEHNR and CDR2 is FQNEAQ in the germline V gene (reference sequence). CDR3 nucleotide sequence: TGTGCCAGCAGCATCCGACAGGGGAGTAGGGAAAAACTGTTTTTT. Protein: CASSIRQGSREKLFF.

The chain combines TRBV6-1 with TRBJ2-7; the D call may be TRBD1 or TRBD2 (5 bases each). The CDR3 is 15 amino acids. Trimming took 3 bases from V and 6 from J, leaving 18 bases between them. Per germline, CDR1 MNHNS and CDR2 SASEGT. Written as DNA, the CDR3 is TGTGCCAGCAGTGAGAGGGGCCCCAGGGTCTCCGAGCAGTACTTC. Amino acids: CASSERGPRVSEQYF.

V is TRBV7-2 and J is TRBJ2-1; the match to TRBD1 covers 7 bases. The CDR3 sequence is 14 residues long. Looked up from germline, CDR1 is SGHTA and CDR2 is FQGNSA. Germline trimming cut 4 bases from V and 4 bases from J; bases unmatched to any gene: 4. CDR3 protein: CASSYRDRYNEQFF. DNA for the CDR3: TGTGCCAGCAGCTACCGGGACAGATACAATGAGCAGTTCTTC.

CDR3 bases: TGTGCCACCAGCAGAGAGAGCGCGGGAGCCTACGAGCAGTACTTC. Encoded protein: CATSRESAGAYEQYF. The rearrangement uses TRBV15 and TRBJ2-7; 7 nucleotides line up with TRBD2. V lost 0 bases to trimming and J lost 2 bases; unmatched junction nucleotides: 4. Looked up from germline, CDR1 is LNHNV and CDR2 is YYDKDF (reference sequence). The CDR3 runs to 15 residues. Complete variable domain (other parts from reference TRBV15 and TRBJ2-7): DAMVIQNPRYQVTQFGKPVTLSCSQTLNHNVMYWYQQKSSQAPKLLFHYYDKDFNNEADTPDNFQSRRPNTSFCFLDIRSPGLGDTAMYLCATSRESAGAYEQYFGPGTRLTVT.

The J gene is TRBJ2-3, the V gene TRBV6-5; perhaps TRBD2 as D (7 bases). V dropped 1 base and J dropped 3 bases, with 14 bases sitting between them. The length of the CDR3 is 16 residues. From germline, CDR1 is MNHEY and CDR2 SVGAGI. CDR3 sequence reads: CASSYYGGRRTDTQYF. In DNA, the CDR3 is TGTGCCAGCAGTTACTACGGGGGGCGCAGAACAGATACGCAGTATTTT.